These 18 T cell receptor beta chains were all obtained from the same sample, sequenced in a study of blood T cell repertoires in COVID-19 (dated by TCRdb to the early 2020s). Library construction relied on the immunoSEQ multiplex PCR assay. The immuneACCESS repertoire file appears here via TCRdb, limited to in-frame rearrangements. These files lack a portion of the clones; in checked studies, under half of the deficit traces to unresolved V genes, and the cause of the others is not known. The sample data list approximately 150,000 clones, and over 80% of these were observed just once. Clones ranked in the top ten supply around 0.91% of the sample. The sequenced sample was peripheral blood. The receptor set was obtained from a woman aged 45-65 years with acute or convalescent COVID-19.

In its sample, this clone was seen once. The V gene is TRBV6-5, the J gene TRBJ1-1, with 10 bases fitting TRBD1. Germline V gene data show CDR1 as MNHEY and CDR2 as SVGAGI. Trimming at V came to 4 bases and at J to 7 bases, leaving 9 bases not matched to a gene. This CDR3 comprises 15 residues. In DNA form, the CDR3 reads TGTGCCAGCAGTTCCAGACAGGGGGCCAGGAATGAAGCTTTCTTT. Translating gives CASSSRQGARNEAFF.

The chain couples TRBV4-1 to TRBJ2-3, with unresolved D. V lost 0 bases, J lost 5 bases, and 9 bases lay in between. This CDR3 spans 14 amino acids. Germline V gives CDR1 MGHRA, CDR2 YSYEKL. DNA for the CDR3: TGCGCCAGCAGCCAAGATCTTCCGGGAGATACGCAGTATTTT. Amino acids: CASSQDLPGDTQYF.

This clone has a handful of counts. The V and J genes are TRBV10-3 and TRBJ1-5, with D maybe TRBD1 (5 bases). With 3 bases removed from V and 6 bases from J, the gap between germline ends came to 12 bases. The CDR3 runs to 14 residues. The germline V gene encodes CDR1 ENHRY and CDR2 SYGVKD. The CDR3 DNA follows: TGTGCCATCAGTGATGTGGGGGGTGGTCAGCCCCAGCATTTT. Translation gives CAISDVGGGQPQHF.

The chain has TRBV9 and TRBJ1-6, with unresolved D. The CDR3 is 14 residues long. From germline, CDR1 is SGDLS and CDR2 YYNGEE. Trimming took off 2 bases at V and 3 bases at J, with 6 bases between the two ends. CDR3 sequence: CASSVSSYNSPLHF. The CDR3 DNA follows: TGTGCCAGCAGCGTCTCCAGCTATAATTCACCCCTCCACTTT.

The rearrangement uses TRBV14 and TRBJ2-3; a possible D gene is TRBD2 (6 bases). The length of the CDR3 is 14 residues. CDR1 is SGHDN, CDR2 FVKESK, per germline. The V and J ends lost 3 bases and 0 bases respectively, with 7 bases between them. The CDR3, as DNA: TGTGCCAGCAGCCAGGGACTGAGCACAGATACGCAGTATTTT. This encodes CASSQGLSTDTQYF.

The chain employs TRBV13 and TRBJ1-1; D uncertain. CDR3 length: 11 amino acids. V lost 6 bases and J 8 bases, leaving 10 bases between the germline ends. The V gene's germline CDR1 is PRHDT and CDR2 FYEKMQ (reference sequence). CDR3 sequence: CASRPLTEAFF. The CDR3 nucleotides read TGTGCCAGCAGGCCCCTGACAGAAGCTTTCTTT.

The chain recombines TRBV6-6 with TRBJ1-2; 11 bases align to TRBD1. The CDR3 runs to 17 residues. J lost 4 bases, V lost 5 bases, and 12 bases had no gene match. The germline CDR1 and CDR2 sequences are MNHNY and SVGAGI (reference sequence). Here the CDR3 reads CASSPRTGGAWTYGYTF. The CDR3 DNA follows: TGTGCCAGCAGTCCCCGGACAGGGGGCGCCTGGACCTATGGCTACACCTTC.

This chain uses TRBV4-2 with TRBJ1-4; 7 bases map to TRBD1. Per the germline V gene, CDR1 is LGHNA and CDR2 is YNFKEQ. After removal of 1 base from V and 5 bases from J, the junction contained 1 base not matched to a gene. The CDR3 runs to 14 residues. CDR3 nucleotide sequence: TGTGCCAGCAGCCAAGGCAGGGGGAATGAAAAACTGTTTTTT. Its protein is CASSQGRGNEKLFF.

This clone occurred a few times. The rearrangement joins TRBV4-2 to TRBJ1-6; 7 positions agree with TRBD1. CDR3 length: 17 amino acids. The V and J ends lost 2 bases and 0 bases, in that order; junction bases with no gene match: 4. Per germline, CDR1 LGHNA and CDR2 YNFKEQ. The CDR3 loop reads CASSQNRDSSYNSPLHF. In nucleotides, the CDR3 is TGTGCCAGCAGCCAAAACCGGGACAGCTCCTATAATTCACCCCTCCACTTT.

The chain carries TRBV20-1 and TRBJ2-5; 7 bases are shared with TRBD2. The CDR3 consists of 17 residues. Trimming at V came to 3 bases and at J to 5 bases, leaving 18 bases not matched to a gene. Germline CDR1 DFQATT, CDR2 SNEGSKA (reference sequence). In nucleotides, the CDR3 is TGCAGTGCTAGTTCGCCTTCTAGCGGCCTGATGGGGGAGACCCAGTACTTC. Its protein is CSASSPSSGLMGETQYF.

The chain is built from TRBV4-2 and TRBJ2-6, with D maybe TRBD1 (5 bases). V was trimmed by 0 bases and J by 0 bases, leaving 15 bases between them. Germline V lookup: CDR1 LGHNA, CDR2 YNFKEQ. The CDR3 is 19 residues long. For the CDR3, the DNA is TGTGCCAGCAGCCAAGATAAGGCAGGGCCGTCCTCTGGGGCCAACGTCCTGACTTTC. This sequence encodes CASSQDKAGPSSGANVLTF.

The rearrangement links TRBV30 to TRBJ2-5; 10 bases fit TRBD2. Germline-derived CDR1 and CDR2 are GTSNPN and SVGIG (reference sequence). The J segment lost 4 bases and the V segment lost 0 bases, leaving 11 bases of the junction unmatched. The CDR3 has 17 residues. Written as DNA, the CDR3 is TGTGCCTGGAGTGTAGGGGGGGGTCTAGCGGGAGTAGAGACCCAGTACTTC. Its translation is CAWSVGGGLAGVETQYF.

This chain links TRBV6-5 with TRBJ2-5, with 7 bases aligning to TRBD1. Germline V gene data show CDR1 as MNHEY and CDR2 as SVGAGI. This CDR3 region has 13 residues. The V segment lost 4 bases and the J segment 1 base; nucleotides outside the gene matches: 0. DNA for the CDR3: TGTGCCAGCAGTTGGGACAGCCAAGAGACCCAGTACTTC. It yields the protein CASSWDSQETQYF.

The V call is TRBV18, the J call TRBJ1-2; TRBD1 is a possible D gene (5 bases). The V end lost 2 bases, the J end lost 5 bases, and 15 bases lay between the germline ends. Looked up from germline, CDR1 is KGHSH and CDR2 is LQKENI. The CDR3 sequence is 15 residues long. The CDR3 bases are TGTGCCAGCTCACCAGGGACTCTCTCGAGGTATGGCTACACCTTC. Translated: CASSPGTLSRYGYTF.

J is TRBJ1-3 and V is TRBV6-5; 7 bases are shared with TRBD1. Trimming took 4 bases from V and 0 from J; bases not matched to a gene: 6. This CDR3 has 16 residues. Germline V lookup: CDR1 MNHEY, CDR2 SVGAGI. CDR3 loop: CASSFGRGSSGNTIYF. The CDR3 DNA reads as TGTGCCAGCAGTTTCGGCAGGGGGAGCTCTGGAAACACCATATATTTT.

This chain links TRBV11-2 with TRBJ2-1, with TRBD2 as a possible D gene (6 bases). Between the trimmed V and J ends, which lost 1 base and 6 bases, there was a span of 13 bases. The CDR3 length is 15 residues. CDR1 is SGHAT, CDR2 FQNNGV, per germline. This CDR3 reads CASSLGFLASNEQFF. The CDR3 region has the DNA TGTGCCAGCAGCTTAGGATTTCTAGCGAGCAATGAGCAGTTCTTC.

This clone was picked up one time. The genes are TRBV11-2 and TRBJ2-7, with TRBD2 matching over 7 bases. This CDR3 region has 15 residues. Per germline, CDR1 SGHAT and CDR2 FQNNGV. V lost 3 bases and J lost 2; bases outside the gene matches: 7. The CDR3 nucleotides are TGTGCCAGCAGCTTGGCGGGGGACGGAGCCTACGAGCAGTACTTC. Translation gives CASSLAGDGAYEQYF.

The CDR3 spells CASSQVTGRDYGYTF. The CDR3 DNA reads as TGTGCCAGCAGCCAAGTAACAGGGAGGGACTATGGCTACACCTTC. The V and J genes are TRBV14 and TRBJ1-2, with D perhaps TRBD1 (6 bases). The CDR3 is 15 amino acids. V shed 1 base and J shed 3 bases, with 12 bases lying between them. Germline CDR1 is SGHDN and CDR2 is FVKESK.